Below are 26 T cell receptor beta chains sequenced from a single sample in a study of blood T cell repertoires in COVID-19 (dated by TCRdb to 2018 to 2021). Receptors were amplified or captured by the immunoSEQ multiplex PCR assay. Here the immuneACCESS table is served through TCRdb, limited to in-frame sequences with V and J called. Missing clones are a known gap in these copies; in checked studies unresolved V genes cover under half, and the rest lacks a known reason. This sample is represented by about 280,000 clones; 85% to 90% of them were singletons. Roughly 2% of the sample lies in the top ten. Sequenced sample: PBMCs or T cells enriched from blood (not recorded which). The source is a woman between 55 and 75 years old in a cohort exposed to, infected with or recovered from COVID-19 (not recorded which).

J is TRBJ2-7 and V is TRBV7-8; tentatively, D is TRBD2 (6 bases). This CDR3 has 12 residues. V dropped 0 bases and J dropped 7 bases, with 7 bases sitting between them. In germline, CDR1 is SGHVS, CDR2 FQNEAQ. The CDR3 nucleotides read TGTGCCAGCAGCTTAGCCCGGGGGGAGCAGTACTTC. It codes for CASSLARGEQYF.

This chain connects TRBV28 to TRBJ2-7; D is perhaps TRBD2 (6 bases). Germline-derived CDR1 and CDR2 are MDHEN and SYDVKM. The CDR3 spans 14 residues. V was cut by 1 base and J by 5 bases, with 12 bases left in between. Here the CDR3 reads CASSLLRLDDEQYF. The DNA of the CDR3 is TGTGCCAGCAGTTTATTAAGACTAGACGACGAGCAGTACTTC. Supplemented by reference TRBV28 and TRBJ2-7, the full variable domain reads DVKVTQSSRYLVKRTGEKVFLECVQDMDHENMFWYRQDPGLGLRLIYFSYDVKMKEKGDIPEGYSVSREKKERFSLILESASTNQTSMYLCASSLLRLDDEQYFGPGTRLTVT.

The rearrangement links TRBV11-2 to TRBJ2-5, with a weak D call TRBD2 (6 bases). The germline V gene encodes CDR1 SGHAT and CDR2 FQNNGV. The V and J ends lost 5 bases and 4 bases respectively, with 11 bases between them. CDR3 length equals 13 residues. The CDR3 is CASSRGGRETQYF. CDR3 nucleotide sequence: TGTGCCAGCAGCCGTGGAGGGCGAGAGACCCAGTACTTC.

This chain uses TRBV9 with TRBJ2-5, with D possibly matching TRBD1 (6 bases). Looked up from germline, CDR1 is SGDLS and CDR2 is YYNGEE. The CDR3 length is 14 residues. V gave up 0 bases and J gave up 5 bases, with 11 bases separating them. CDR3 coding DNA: TGTGCCAGCAGCGTAGATGGGGGCTGGGAGACCCAGTACTTC. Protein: CASSVDGGWETQYF.

CDR3 amino acids: CASSWDRGMETQYF. The CDR3 bases are TGTGCCAGCAGCTGGGACAGGGGAATGGAGACCCAGTACTTC. This rearrangement joins TRBV5-6 to TRBJ2-5; 10 bases match TRBD1. The CDR3 extends over 14 amino acids. V dropped 3 bases and J dropped 5; count of bases not matched to a gene: 4. The germline V gene encodes CDR1 SGHDT and CDR2 YYEEEE.

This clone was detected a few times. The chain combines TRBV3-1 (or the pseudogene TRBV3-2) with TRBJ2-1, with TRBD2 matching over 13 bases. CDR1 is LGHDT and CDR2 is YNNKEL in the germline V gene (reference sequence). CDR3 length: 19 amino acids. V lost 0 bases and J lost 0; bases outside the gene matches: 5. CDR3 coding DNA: TGTGCCAGCAGCCAAGATGTACTAGCGGGAGGGAGCTCCTACAATGAGCAGTTCTTC. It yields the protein CASSQDVLAGGSSYNEQFF.

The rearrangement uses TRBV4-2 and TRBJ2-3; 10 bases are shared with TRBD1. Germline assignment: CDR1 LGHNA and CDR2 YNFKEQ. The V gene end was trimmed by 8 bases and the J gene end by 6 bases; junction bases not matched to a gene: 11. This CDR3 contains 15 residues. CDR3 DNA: TGTGCCAGCCGTCCTCCGGGACAGGGGCCCGATACGCAGTATTTT. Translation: CASRPPGQGPDTQYF.

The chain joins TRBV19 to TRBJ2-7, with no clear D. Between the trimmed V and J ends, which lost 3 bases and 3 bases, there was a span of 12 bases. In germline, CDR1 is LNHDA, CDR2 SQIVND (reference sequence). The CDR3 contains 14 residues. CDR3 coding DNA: TGTGCCAGTAGTATTGGGCCCAACCTCTACGAGCAGTACTTC. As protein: CASSIGPNLYEQYF. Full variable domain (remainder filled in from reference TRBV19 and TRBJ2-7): DGGITQSPKYLFRKEGQNVTLSCEQNLNHDAMYWYRQDPGQGLRLIYYSQIVNDFQKGDIAEGYSVSREKKESFPLTVTSAQKNPTAFYLCASSIGPNLYEQYFGPGTRLTVT.

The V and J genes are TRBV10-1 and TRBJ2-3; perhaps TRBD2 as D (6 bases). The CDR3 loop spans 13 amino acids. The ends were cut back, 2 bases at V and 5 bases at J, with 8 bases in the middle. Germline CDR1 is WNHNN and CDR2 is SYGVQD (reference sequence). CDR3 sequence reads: CASSERRGDTQYF. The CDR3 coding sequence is TGCGCCAGCAGTGAGAGGCGGGGAGATACGCAGTATTTT.

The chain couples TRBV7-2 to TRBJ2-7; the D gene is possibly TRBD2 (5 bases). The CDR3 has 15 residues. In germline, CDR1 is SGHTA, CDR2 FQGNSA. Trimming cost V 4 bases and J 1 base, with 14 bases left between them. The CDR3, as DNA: TGTGCCAGCAGCTCTGACTACTCCCGATCCTACGAGCAGTACTTC. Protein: CASSSDYSRSYEQYF.

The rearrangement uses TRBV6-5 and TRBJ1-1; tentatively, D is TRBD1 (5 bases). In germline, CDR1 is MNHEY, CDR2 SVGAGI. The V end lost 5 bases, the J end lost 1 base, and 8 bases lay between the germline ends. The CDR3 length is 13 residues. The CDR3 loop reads CASSTDTNTEAFF. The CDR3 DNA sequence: TGTGCCAGCAGTACGGACACGAACACTGAAGCTTTCTTT.

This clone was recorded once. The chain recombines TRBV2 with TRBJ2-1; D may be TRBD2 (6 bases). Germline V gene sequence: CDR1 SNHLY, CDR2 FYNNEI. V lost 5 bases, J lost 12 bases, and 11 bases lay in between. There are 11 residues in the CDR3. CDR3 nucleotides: TGTGCCAGCAGTCAGGACTATCGGCAGTTCTTC. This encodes CASSQDYRQFF.

The CDR3 DNA is TGTGCCAGCAGCCAAGATCAGAGCACAGATACGCAGTATTTT. This translates into CASSQDQSTDTQYF. This sequence joins TRBV3-1 (or the pseudogene TRBV3-2) and TRBJ2-3, with D unclear. V lost 0 bases and J 0 bases, leaving 4 bases between the germline ends. Germline V gene data show CDR1 as LGHDT and CDR2 as YNNKEL (reference sequence). The CDR3 length is 14 residues.

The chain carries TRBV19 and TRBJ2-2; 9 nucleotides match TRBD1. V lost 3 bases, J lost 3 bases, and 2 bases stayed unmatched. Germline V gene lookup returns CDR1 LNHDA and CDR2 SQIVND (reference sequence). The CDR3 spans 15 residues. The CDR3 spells CASSITGGDTGELFF. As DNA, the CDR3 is TGTGCCAGTAGTATCACAGGGGGCGACACCGGGGAGCTGTTTTTT. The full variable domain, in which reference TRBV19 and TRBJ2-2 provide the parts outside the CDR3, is DGGITQSPKYLFRKEGQNVTLSCEQNLNHDAMYWYRQDPGQGLRLIYYSQIVNDFQKGDIAEGYSVSREKKESFPLTVTSAQKNPTAFYLCASSITGGDTGELFFGEGSRLTVL.

The CDR3 nucleotides read TGTGCCAGCACCTGGGGGGGGTTTAATGAAAAACTGTTTTTT. Its protein product is CASTWGGFNEKLFF. This chain connects TRBV28 to TRBJ1-4, with D tentatively TRBD1 (5 bases). The germline CDR1 and CDR2 sequences are MDHEN and SYDVKM. V gave up 7 bases and J gave up 4 bases, with 13 bases separating them. The CDR3 loop spans 14 amino acids.

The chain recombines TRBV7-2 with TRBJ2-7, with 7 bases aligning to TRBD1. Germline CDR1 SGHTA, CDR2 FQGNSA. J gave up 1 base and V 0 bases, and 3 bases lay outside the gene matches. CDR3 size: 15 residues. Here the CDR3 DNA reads TGTGCCAGCAGCTTAGCCGGGACAGCTTCCTACGAGCAGTACTTC. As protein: CASSLAGTASYEQYF.

The chain's CDR3 is CASGAGRSSGANVLTF. CDR3 nucleotides: TGTGCCAGCGGGGCTGGCAGAAGCTCTGGGGCCAACGTCCTGACTTTC. This rearrangement joins TRBV5-8 to TRBJ2-6; D possibly corresponds to TRBD1 (5 bases). Germline assignment: CDR1 SGHTS and CDR2 YDEGEE. The length of the CDR3 is 16 residues. Trimming stripped 7 bases from V and 0 bases from J, with 14 bases between.

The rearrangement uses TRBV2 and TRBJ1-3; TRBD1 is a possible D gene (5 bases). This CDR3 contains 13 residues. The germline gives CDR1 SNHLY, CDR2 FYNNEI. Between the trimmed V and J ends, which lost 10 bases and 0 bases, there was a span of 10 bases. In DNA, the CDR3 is TGTGCCACCTTAGGGGTCTCTGGAAACACCATATATTTT. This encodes CATLGVSGNTIYF.

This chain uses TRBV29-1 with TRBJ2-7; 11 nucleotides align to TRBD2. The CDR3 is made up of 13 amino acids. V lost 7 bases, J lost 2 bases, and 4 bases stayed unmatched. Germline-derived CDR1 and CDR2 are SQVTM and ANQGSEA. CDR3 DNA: TGCAGCGCCTTACTAGCGGGGGCCTACGAGCAGTACTTC. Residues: CSALLAGAYEQYF.

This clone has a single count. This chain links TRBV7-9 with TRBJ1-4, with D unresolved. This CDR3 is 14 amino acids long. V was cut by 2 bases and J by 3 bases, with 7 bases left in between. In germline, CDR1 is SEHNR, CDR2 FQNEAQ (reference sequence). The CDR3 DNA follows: TGTGCCAGCAGCTTAATGGCAGCTAATGAAAAACTGTTTTTT. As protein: CASSLMAANEKLFF. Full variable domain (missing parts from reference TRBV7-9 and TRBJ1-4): DTGVSQNPRHKITKRGQNVTFRCDPISEHNRLYWYRQTLGQGPEFLTYFQNEAQLEKSRLLSDRFSAERPKGSFSTLEIQRTEQGDSAMYLCASSLMAANEKLFFGSGTQLSVL.

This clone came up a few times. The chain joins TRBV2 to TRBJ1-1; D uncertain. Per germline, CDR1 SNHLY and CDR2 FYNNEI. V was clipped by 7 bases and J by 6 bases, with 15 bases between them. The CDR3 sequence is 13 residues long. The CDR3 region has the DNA TGTGCCAGCATGGCCCGGGAAACCCCTGAAGCTTTCTTT. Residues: CASMARETPEAFF.

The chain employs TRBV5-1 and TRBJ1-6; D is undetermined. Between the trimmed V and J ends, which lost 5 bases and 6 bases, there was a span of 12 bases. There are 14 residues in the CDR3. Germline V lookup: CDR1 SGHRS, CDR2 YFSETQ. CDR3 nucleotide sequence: TGCGCCAGCAGGGGCACGGCCACTAATTCACCCCTCCACTTT. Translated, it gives CASRGTATNSPLHF.

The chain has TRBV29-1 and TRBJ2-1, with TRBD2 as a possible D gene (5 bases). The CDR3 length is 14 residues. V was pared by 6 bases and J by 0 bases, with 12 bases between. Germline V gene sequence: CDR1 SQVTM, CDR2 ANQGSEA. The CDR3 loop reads CSVSDSSSYNEQFF. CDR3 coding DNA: TGCAGCGTGTCGGACTCCAGCTCCTACAATGAGCAGTTCTTC.

CDR3 residues: CASSPDQGRTGNTIYF. The CDR3, as DNA: TGTGCCAGCTCACCGGACCAGGGGCGCACTGGAAACACCATATATTTT. The chain links TRBV18 to TRBJ1-3, with a weak D call TRBD1 (6 bases). The CDR3 has 16 residues. Germline V CDR1 and CDR2: KGHSH, LQKENI. Trimming stripped 3 bases from V and 2 bases from J, with 14 bases between.

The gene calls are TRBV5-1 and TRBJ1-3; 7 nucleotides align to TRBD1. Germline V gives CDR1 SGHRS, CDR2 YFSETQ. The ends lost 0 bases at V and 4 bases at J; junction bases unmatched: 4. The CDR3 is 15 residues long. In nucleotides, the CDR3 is TGCGCCAGCAGCTTGGATACAGGGGCCGGAAACACCATATATTTT. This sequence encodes CASSLDTGAGNTIYF.

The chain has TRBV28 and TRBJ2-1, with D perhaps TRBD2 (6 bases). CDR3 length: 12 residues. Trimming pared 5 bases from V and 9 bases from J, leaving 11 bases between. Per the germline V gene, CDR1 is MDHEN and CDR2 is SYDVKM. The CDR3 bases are TGTGCCAGCAGTCGGGGGTTTAGTGAGCAGTTCTTC. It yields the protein CASSRGFSEQFF.